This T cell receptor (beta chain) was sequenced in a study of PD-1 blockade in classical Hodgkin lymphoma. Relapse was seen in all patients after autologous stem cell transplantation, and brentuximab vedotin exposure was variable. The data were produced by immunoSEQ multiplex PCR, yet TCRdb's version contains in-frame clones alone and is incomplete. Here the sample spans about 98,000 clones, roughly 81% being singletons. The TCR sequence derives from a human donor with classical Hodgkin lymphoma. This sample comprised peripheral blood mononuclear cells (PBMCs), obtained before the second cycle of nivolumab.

The DNA for the CDR3 is TGTGCCAGCAGTGTGGGACTAGCGGGAGGCGGTTACGAGCAGTACTTC. As protein: CASSVGLAGGGYEQYF. This chain links TRBV6-1 with TRBJ2-7; 15 bases line up with TRBD2. The V gene end was trimmed by 4 bases and the J gene end by 4 bases; junction bases not matched to a gene: 5. Germline CDR1 MNHNS, CDR2 SASEGT. This CDR3 is 16 amino acids long.